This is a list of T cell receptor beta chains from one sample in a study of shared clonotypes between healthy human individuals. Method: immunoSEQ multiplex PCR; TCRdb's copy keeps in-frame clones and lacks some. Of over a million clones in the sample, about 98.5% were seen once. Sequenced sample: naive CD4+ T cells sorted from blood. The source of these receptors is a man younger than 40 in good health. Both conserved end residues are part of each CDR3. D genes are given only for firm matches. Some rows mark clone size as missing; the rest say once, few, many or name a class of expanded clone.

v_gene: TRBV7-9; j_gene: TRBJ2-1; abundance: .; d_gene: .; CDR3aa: CASRGIGKNEQFF; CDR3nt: TGTGCCAGCAGGGGTATAGGGAAAAATGAGCAGTTCTTC
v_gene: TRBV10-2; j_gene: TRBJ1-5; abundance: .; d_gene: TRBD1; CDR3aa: CASRVTGEGNQPQHF; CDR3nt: TGCGCCAGCAGGGTTACAGGGGAGGGCAATCAGCCCCAGCATTTT
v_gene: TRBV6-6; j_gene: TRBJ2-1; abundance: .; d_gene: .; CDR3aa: CASATYNEQFF; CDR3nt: TGTGCCAGCGCTACGTACAATGAGCAGTTCTTC
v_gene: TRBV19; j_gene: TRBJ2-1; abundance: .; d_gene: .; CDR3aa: CASKADLYNEQFF; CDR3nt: TGTGCCAGTAAGGCGGATCTCTACAATGAGCAGTTCTTC
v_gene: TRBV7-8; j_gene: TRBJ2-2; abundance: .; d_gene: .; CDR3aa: CASRLLGQGGTGELFF; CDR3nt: TGTGCCAGCAGATTACTTGGACAGGGAGGGACCGGGGAGCTGTTTTTT
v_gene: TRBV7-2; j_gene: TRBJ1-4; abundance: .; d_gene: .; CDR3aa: CASSREGGVNEKLFF; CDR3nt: TGTGCCAGCAGCAGAGAGGGGGGAGTTAATGAAAAACTGTTTTTT
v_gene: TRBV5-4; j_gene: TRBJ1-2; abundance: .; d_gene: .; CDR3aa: CASGAGTYGYTF; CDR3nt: TGTGCCAGCGGAGCGGGAACTTACGGCTACACCTTC
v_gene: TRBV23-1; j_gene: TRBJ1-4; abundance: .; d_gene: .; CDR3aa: CASRAQGKLFF; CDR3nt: TGCGCCAGCAGAGCACAGGGAAAACTGTTTTTT
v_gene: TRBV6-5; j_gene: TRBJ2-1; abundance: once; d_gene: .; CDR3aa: CASSLTSEFEQFF; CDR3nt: TGTGCCAGCAGTTTGACATCAGAGTTCGAGCAGTTCTTC
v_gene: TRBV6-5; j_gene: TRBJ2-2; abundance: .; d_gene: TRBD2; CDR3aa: CASSYFSGRRPGELFF; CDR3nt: TGTGCCAGCAGTTATTTCAGCGGGAGAAGGCCCGGGGAGCTGTTTTTT
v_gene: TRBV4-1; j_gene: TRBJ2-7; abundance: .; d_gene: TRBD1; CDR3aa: CASSQGGTGDVRATYEQYF; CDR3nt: TGCGCCAGCAGCCAAGGTGGGACAGGTGACGTTCGGGCTACCTACGAGCAGTACTTC
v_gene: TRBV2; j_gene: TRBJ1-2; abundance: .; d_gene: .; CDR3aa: CASTHSMGTFYGYTF; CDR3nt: TGTGCCAGCACTCATTCGATGGGGACGTTTTATGGCTACACCTTC
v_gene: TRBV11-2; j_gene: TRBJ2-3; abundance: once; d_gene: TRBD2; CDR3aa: CASSLPSGTTISTDTQYF; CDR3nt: TGTGCCAGCAGCTTACCCTCCGGGACTACCATTAGCACAGATACGCAGTATTTT
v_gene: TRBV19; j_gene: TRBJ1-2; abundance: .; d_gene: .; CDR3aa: CASSEGDGYGYTF; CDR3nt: TGTGCCAGTAGCGAGGGAGATGGGTATGGCTACACCTTC
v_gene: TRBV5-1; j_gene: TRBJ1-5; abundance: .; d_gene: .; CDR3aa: CASSLEGLSNQPQHF; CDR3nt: TGCGCCAGCAGCTTGGAAGGGTTGAGCAATCAGCCCCAGCATTTT
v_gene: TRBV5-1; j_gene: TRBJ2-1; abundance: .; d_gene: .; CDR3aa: CASSLEVGGDYNEQFF; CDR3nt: TGCGCCAGCAGCTTGGAAGTGGGAGGTGACTACAATGAGCAGTTCTTC
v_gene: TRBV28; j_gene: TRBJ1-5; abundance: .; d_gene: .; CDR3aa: CASRDSLSSRQPQHF; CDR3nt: TGTGCCAGCAGGGACAGTCTCTCATCAAGACAGCCCCAGCATTTT
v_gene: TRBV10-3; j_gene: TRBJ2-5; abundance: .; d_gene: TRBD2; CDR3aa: CAIRPGLAGESETQYF; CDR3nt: TGTGCCATCAGACCGGGACTAGCGGGAGAAAGCGAGACCCAGTACTTC
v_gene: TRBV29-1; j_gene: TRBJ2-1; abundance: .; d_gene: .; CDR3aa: CSVPIMRKLGNEQFF; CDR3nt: TGCAGCGTCCCCATCATGAGGAAGCTGGGGAATGAGCAGTTCTTC
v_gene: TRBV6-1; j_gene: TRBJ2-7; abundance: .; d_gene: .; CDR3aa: CATFAVGEQYF; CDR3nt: TGTGCCACCTTCGCGGTCGGCGAGCAGTACTTC
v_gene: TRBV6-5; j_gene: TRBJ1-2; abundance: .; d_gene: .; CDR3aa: CASRTDRSNYGYTF; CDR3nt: TGTGCCAGCAGAACCGACAGGAGTAACTATGGCTACACCTTC
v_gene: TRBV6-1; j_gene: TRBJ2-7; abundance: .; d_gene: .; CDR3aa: CASSEARGQYF; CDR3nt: TGTGCCAGCAGTGAAGCGAGGGGGCAGTACTTC
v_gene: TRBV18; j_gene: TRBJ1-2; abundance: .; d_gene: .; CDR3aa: CASSTRQEAFDGYTF; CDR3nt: TGTGCCAGCTCAACGAGACAGGAAGCTTTTGATGGCTACACCTTC
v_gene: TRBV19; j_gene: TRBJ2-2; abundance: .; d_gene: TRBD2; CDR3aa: CASRVVAGAGELFF; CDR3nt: TGTGCCAGTAGGGTGGTAGCGGGAGCCGGGGAGCTGTTTTTT
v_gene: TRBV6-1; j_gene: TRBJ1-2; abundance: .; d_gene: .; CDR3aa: CASSERRNYGYTF; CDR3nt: TGTGCCAGCAGTGAACGGCGCAACTATGGCTACACCTTC
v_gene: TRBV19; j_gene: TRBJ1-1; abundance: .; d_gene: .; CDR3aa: CASRKPGTNTEAFF; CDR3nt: TGTGCCAGTAGAAAACCGGGGACGAACACTGAAGCTTTCTTT
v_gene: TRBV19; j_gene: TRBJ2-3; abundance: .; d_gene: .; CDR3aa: CASSIGRLDTQYF; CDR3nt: TGTGCCAGTAGTATTGGCCGGTTGGATACGCAGTATTTT
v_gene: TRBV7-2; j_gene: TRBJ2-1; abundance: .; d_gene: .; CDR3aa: CASSPAGSGAGEQFF; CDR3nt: TGTGCCAGCAGCCCCGCCGGGTCCGGGGCGGGTGAGCAGTTCTTC
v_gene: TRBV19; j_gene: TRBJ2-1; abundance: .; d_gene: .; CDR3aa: CASVRGSSYNEQFF; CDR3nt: TGTGCTAGCGTTAGGGGCAGCTCCTACAATGAGCAGTTCTTC
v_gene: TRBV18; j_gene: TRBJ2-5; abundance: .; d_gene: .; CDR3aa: CASSPIPGTVQETQYF; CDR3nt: TGTGCCAGCTCACCAATTCCGGGAACAGTCCAAGAGACCCAGTACTTC
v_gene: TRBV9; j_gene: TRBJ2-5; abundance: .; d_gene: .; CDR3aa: CASSVVAGPQETQYF; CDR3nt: TGTGCCAGCAGCGTAGTTGCAGGGCCACAAGAGACCCAGTACTTC
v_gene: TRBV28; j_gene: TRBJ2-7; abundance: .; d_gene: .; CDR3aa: CASRRTARTSYEQYF; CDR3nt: TGTGCCAGCAGAAGGACAGCCCGAACCTCCTACGAGCAGTACTTC
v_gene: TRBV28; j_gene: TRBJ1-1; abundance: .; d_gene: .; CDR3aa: CASSLYGGGGTEAFF; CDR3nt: TGTGCCAGCAGTTTATACGGCGGGGGTGGCACTGAAGCTTTCTTT
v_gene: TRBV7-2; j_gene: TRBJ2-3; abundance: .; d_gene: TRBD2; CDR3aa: CASSLAQAGPPGTDTQYF; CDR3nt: TGTGCCAGCAGCTTAGCGCAAGCGGGACCCCCCGGCACAGATACGCAGTATTTT
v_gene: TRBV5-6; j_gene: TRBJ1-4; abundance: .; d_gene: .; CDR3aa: CASSLFLGNGEKLFF; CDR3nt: TGTGCCAGCAGCTTGTTTCTAGGGAATGGTGAAAAACTGTTTTTT
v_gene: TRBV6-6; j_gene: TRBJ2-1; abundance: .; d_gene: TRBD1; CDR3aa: CASSDRGPYNEQFF; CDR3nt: TGTGCCAGCAGTGACAGGGGCCCTTACAATGAGCAGTTCTTC
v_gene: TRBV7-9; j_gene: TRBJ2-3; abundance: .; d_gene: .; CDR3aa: CASSLVGTDTQYF; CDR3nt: TGTGCCAGCAGCCTAGTCGGCACAGATACGCAGTATTTT
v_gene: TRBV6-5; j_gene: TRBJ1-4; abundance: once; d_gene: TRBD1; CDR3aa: CASSREGTGNEKLFF; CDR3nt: TGTGCCAGCAGCAGGGAGGGGACAGGCAATGAAAAACTGTTTTTT
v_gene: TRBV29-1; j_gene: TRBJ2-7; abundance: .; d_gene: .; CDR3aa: CSVGTGLYEQYF; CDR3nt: TGCAGCGTTGGTACAGGGTTGTACGAGCAGTACTTC
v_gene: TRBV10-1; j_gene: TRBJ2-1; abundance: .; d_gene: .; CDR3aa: CASSDWGSSNEQFF; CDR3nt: TGCGCCAGCAGTGATTGGGGTTCTAGCAATGAGCAGTTCTTC
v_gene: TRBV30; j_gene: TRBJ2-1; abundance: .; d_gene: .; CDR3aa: CAWLSGASLYNEQFF; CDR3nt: TGTGCCTGGTTAAGTGGGGCTAGCCTTTACAATGAGCAGTTCTTC
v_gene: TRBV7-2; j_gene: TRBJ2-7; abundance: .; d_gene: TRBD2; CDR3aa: CASSLAEKNYEQYF; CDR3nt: TGTGCCAGCAGCCTAGCGGAGAAAAACTACGAGCAGTACTTC
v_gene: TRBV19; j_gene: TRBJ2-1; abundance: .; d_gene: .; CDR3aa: CASSIGAVSYNEQFF; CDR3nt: TGTGCCAGTAGTATAGGGGCGGTCTCCTACAATGAGCAGTTCTTC
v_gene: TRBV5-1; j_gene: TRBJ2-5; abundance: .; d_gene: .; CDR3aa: CASSLSGGQETQYF; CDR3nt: TGCGCCAGCAGCTTATCTGGGGGCCAAGAGACCCAGTACTTC
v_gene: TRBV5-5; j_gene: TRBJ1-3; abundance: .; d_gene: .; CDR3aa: CASRTGIGNTIYF; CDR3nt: TGTGCCAGCAGAACAGGGATCGGAAACACCATATATTTT
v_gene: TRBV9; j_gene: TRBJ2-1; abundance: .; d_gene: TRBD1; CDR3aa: CASSVGLGQGDNEQFF; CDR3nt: TGTGCCAGCAGCGTAGGTCTAGGACAGGGAGACAATGAGCAGTTCTTC
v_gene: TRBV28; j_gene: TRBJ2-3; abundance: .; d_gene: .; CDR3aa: CASRPTMSSGYTQYF; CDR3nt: TGTGCCAGCAGACCAACTATGAGTTCAGGGTATACGCAGTATTTT
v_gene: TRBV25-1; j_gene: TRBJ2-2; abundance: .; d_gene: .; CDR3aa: CASSAAGGFNTGELFF; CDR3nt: TGTGCCAGCAGTGCCGCCGGCGGATTCAACACCGGGGAGCTGTTTTTT
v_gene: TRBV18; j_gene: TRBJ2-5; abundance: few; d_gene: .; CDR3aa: CASSPSETQYF; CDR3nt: TGTGCCAGCTCACCTTCAGAGACCCAGTACTTC
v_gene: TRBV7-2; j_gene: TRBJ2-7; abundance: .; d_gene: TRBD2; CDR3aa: CASSLVGGSGASYEQYF; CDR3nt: TGTGCCAGCAGCTTAGTCGGGGGTAGCGGGGCCTCCTACGAGCAGTACTTC
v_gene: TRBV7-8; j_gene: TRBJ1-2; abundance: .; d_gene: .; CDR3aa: CASSFLTTSGYTF; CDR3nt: TGTGCCAGCAGCTTTCTTACTACGAGTGGCTACACCTTC